Below are 3 T cell receptor beta chains sequenced from a single sample in a study of CD8+CD57+ T cells in acquired aplastic anemia. Profiling that covered TCR beta VDJ and CDR3 relied on genomic DNA as its template. TCRdb re-derived calls from the reads in MiXCR, one entry per CDR3 protein. The sample shows 300,000 or so distinct CDR3 sequences, 45% to 65% of them seen only once. Sequenced patients had shown CD8+CD57+ cell expansion by flow cytometry. The sample comprised sorted CD4+, CD8+, or CD8+CD57+ T cells (not recorded which) from PBMCs. The receptors stem from a human donor with aplastic anemia.

A word on this clonotype: One end of the junction does not line up with germline, which may come from a read error. The V gene is TRBV7-7, the J gene TRBJ2-2; 8 nucleotides match TRBD2. The CDR3 has 17 residues. Per the germline V gene, CDR1 is SSHAT and CDR2 is FNYEAQ (reference sequence). The CDR3 DNA follows: TGTGCTAGCAGCTTCAGGCTAGCGGGCGCAAAGGCCGGGGAGCTGTTTTTT. As protein: CASSFRLAGAKAGELFF.

This clonotype was recorded many times. The V call is TRBV9, the J call TRBJ2-7; D gene ambiguous. Germline-derived CDR1 and CDR2 are SGDLS and YYNGEE. This CDR3 is built from 15 residues. V shed 0 bases and J shed 0 bases, with 10 bases lying between them. CDR3 residues: CASSVGIQSSYEQYF. The DNA of the CDR3 is TGTGCCAGCAGCGTAGGTATACAGAGCTCCTACGAGCAGTACTTC.

Of note for this clonotype: At one of its ends the junction is not consistent with the germline gene, which may arise from a read error. The chain employs TRBV7-2 and TRBJ2-5; tentatively, D is TRBD2 (6 bases). Per the germline V gene, CDR1 is SGHTA and CDR2 is FQGNSA. The CDR3 has 13 amino acids. CDR3 residues: CVSNWDSQETQYF. The CDR3 DNA follows: TGTGTCAGCAATTGGGACTCGCAAGAGACCCAGTACTTC.